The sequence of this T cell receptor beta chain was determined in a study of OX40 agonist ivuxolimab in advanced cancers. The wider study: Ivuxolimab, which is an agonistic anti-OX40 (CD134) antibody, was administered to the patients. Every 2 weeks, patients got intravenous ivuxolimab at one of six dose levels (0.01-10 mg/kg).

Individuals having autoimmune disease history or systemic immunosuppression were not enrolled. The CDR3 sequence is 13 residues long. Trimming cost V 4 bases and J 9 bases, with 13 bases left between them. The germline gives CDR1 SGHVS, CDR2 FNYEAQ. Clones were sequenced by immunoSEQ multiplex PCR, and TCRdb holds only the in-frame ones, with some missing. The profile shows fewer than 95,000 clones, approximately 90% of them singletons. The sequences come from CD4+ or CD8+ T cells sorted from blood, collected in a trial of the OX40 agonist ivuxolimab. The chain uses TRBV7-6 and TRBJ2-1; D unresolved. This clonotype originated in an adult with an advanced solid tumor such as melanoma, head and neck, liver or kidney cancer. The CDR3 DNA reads TGTGCCAGCAGCTCTTTCCTAGATTTTGAGCAGTTCTTC. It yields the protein CASSSFLDFEQFF.